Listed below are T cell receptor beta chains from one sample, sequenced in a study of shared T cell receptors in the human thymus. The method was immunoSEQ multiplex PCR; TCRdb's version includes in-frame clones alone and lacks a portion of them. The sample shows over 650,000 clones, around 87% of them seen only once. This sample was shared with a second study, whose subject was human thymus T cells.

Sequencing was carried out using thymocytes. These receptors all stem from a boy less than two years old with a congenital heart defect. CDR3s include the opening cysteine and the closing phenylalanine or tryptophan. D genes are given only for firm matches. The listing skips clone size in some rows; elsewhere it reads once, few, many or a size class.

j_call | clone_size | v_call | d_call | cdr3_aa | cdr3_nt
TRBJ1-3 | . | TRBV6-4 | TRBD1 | CASRTDRGSFFGNTIYF | TGTGCCAGCAGGACGGACAGGGGGAGTTTCTTTGGAAACACCATATATTTT
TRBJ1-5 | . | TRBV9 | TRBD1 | CASSPGGSQPQHF | TGTGCCAGCAGCCCAGGGGGGAGTCAGCCCCAGCATTTT
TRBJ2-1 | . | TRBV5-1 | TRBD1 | CASSLVGTGGAFYNEQFF | TGCGCCAGCAGCTTGGTAGGGACAGGGGGAGCCTTCTACAATGAGCAGTTCTTC
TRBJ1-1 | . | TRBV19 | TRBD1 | CASTGQGYTEAFF | TGTGCCAGCACGGGACAGGGGTACACTGAAGCTTTCTTT
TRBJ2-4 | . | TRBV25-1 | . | CASSEWRNGGDIQYF | TGTGCCAGCAGTGAATGGAGGAATGGTGGGGACATTCAGTACTTC
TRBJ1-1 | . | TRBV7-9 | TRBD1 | CASSPPGGGVNTEAFF | TGTGCCAGCAGTCCGCCCGGAGGGGGCGTGAACACTGAAGCTTTCTTT
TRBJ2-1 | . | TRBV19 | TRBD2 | CASSIVPGLGLYNEQFF | TGTGCCAGTAGTATAGTTCCGGGACTAGGCCTGTACAATGAGCAGTTCTTC
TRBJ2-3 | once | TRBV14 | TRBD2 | CASSQVGWERGGSTDTQYF | TGTGCCAGCAGCCAAGTAGGTTGGGAGCGGGGGGGCTCCACAGATACGCAGTATTTT
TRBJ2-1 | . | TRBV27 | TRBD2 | CASSLISGLGYNEQFF | TGTGCCAGCAGTCTGATTTCGGGACTAGGCTACAATGAGCAGTTCTTC
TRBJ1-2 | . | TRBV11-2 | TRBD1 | CASSLAPGQGRYGYTF | TGTGCCAGCAGCTTAGCTCCGGGACAGGGGCGCTATGGCTACACCTTC
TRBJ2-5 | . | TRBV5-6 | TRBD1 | CASNQLRDRVFETQYF | TGTGCCAGCAACCAACTCCGGGACAGGGTTTTTGAGACCCAGTACTTC
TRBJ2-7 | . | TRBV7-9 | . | CVSSPRQGLACEQYF | TGTGTCAGCAGCCCCCGACAGGGACTTGCTTGCGAGCAGTACTTC
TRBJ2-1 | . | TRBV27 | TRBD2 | CASSRGLAEYNEQFF | TGTGCCAGCAGTCGCGGACTAGCGGAGTACAATGAGCAGTTCTTC
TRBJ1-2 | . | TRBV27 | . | CASSSGKRGEGGYTF | TGTGCCAGCAGTTCCGGAAAAAGGGGCGAAGGGGGCTACACCTTC
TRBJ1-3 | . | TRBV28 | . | CASKGRDLSGNTIYF | TGTGCCAGCAAGGGGAGGGATCTCTCTGGAAACACCATATATTTT
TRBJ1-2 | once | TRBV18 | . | CASSPNAWQGRFYGYTF | TGTGCCAGCTCACCCAACGCTTGGCAGGGGAGATTTTATGGCTACACCTTC
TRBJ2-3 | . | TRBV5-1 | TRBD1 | CASSQTGTGGTDTQYF | TGCGCCAGCAGCCAAACTGGGACAGGGGGCACAGATACGCAGTATTTT
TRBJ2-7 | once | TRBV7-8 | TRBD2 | CASSLVGASGRDSYEQYF | TGTGCCAGCAGCTTAGTCGGGGCTAGCGGGAGGGACTCCTACGAGCAGTACTTC
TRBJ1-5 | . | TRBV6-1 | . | CASSEGWPGHRSNQPQHF | TGTGCCAGCAGTGAAGGGTGGCCAGGGCATAGGAGCAATCAGCCCCAGCATTTT
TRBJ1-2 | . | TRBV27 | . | CASSFRSGSYGYTF | TGTGCCAGCAGTTTTCGTTCGGGTAGCTATGGCTACACCTTC
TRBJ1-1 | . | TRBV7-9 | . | CASSCDWGPEAFF | TGTGCCAGCAGTTGCGATTGGGGCCCTGAAGCTTTCTTT
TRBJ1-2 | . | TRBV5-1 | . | CASSLFGDYGYTF | TGCGCCAGCAGCTTGTTCGGGGACTATGGCTACACCTTC
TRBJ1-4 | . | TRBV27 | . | CASTRVAKSKRDSNEKLFF | TGTGCCAGCACCCGCGTTGCCAAATCTAAACGGGACTCTAATGAAAAACTGTTTTTT
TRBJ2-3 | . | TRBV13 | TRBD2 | CASSSVTSGGEDTQYF | TGTGCCAGCAGCTCCGTAACTAGCGGAGGCGAAGATACGCAGTATTTT
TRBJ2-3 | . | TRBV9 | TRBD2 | CASNSGGAGDTQYF | TGTGCCAGCAATAGCGGGGGGGCGGGAGATACGCAGTATTTT
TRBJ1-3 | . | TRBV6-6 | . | CASSYSTVSGNTIYF | TGTGCCAGCAGTTACTCGACAGTTTCTGGAAACACCATATATTTT
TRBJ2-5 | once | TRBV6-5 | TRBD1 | CASSLDRGWKETQYF | TGTGCCAGCAGCCTGGACAGGGGATGGAAAGAGACCCAGTACTTC
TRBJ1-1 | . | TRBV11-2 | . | CASSLGHTTNTEAFF | TGTGCCAGCAGCTTGGGACACACTACGAACACTGAAGCTTTCTTT
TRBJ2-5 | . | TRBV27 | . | CASSLSARGTETQYF | TGTGCCAGCAGTTTATCCGCCAGGGGAACCGAGACCCAGTACTTC
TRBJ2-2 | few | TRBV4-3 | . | CASSPLNTGELFF | TGCGCCAGCAGCCCACTTAACACCGGGGAGCTGTTTTTT
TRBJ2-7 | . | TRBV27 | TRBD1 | CASRPYWGTGYEQYF | TGTGCCAGCAGGCCCTATTGGGGGACAGGGTACGAGCAGTACTTC
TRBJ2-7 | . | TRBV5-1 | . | CASSVAGGTQYEQYF | TGCGCCAGCAGCGTCGCCGGAGGGACGCAGTACGAGCAGTACTTC
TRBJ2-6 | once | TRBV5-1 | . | CASRLRAFEGPSSGANVLTF | TGCGCCAGCAGGCTCAGGGCGTTCGAAGGCCCGAGCTCTGGGGCCAACGTCCTGACTTTC
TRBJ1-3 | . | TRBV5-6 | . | CASSLNRTGNTIYF | TGTGCCAGCAGCTTGAACAGAACGGGAAACACCATATATTTT
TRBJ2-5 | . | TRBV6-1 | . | CASSTPGREETQYF | TGTGCCAGCAGTACCCCGGGCAGGGAAGAGACCCAGTACTTC
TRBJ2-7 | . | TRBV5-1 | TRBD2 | CASSWGLAGGLPHEQYF | TGCGCCAGCAGCTGGGGACTAGCGGGAGGTCTTCCTCACGAGCAGTACTTC
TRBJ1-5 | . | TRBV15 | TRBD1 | CATSRPGQGAIDQPQHF | TGTGCCACCAGCAGACCTGGACAGGGGGCTATCGATCAGCCCCAGCATTTT
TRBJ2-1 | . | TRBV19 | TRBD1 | CASSIGGTGFNEQFF | TGTGCCAGTAGTATAGGCGGGACAGGGTTCAATGAGCAGTTCTTC
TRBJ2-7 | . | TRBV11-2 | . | CASSLGTGSPYEQYF | TGTGCCAGCAGCTTAGGAACAGGGTCCCCCTACGAGCAGTACTTC
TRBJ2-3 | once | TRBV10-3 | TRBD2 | CAISEVTTSVSDTQYF | TGTGCCATCAGTGAGGTTACGACTAGCGTTTCAGATACGCAGTATTTT
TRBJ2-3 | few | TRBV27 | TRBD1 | CASGPRGHTDTQYF | TGTGCCAGCGGGCCCAGGGGGCACACAGATACGCAGTATTTT
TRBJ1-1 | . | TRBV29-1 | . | CSVEGRQLEAFF | TGCAGCGTTGAAGGAAGACAGCTTGAAGCTTTCTTT
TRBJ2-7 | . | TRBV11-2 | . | CASSPVGQGYYEQYF | TGTGCCAGCAGCCCAGTTGGGCAGGGCTATTACGAGCAGTACTTC
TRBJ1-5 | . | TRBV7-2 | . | CASSRSGTVGPQHF | TGTGCCAGCAGCCGGTCAGGTACCGTTGGGCCCCAGCATTTT
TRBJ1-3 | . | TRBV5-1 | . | CASSLAGENSGNTIYF | TGCGCCAGCAGCTTGGCGGGGGAAAACTCTGGAAACACCATATATTTT
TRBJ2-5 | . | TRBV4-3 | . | CASSRGIGKALGGQETQYF | TGCGCCAGCAGCCGAGGTATAGGCAAAGCCCTAGGCGGCCAAGAGACCCAGTACTTC
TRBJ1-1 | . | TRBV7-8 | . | CASSYRLNLEAFF | TGTGCCAGCTCATACAGGCTAAACCTTGAAGCTTTCTTT
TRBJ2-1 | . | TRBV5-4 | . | CASSAGTFSSYNEQFF | TGTGCCAGCAGCGCCGGGACTTTTAGCTCCTACAATGAGCAGTTCTTC
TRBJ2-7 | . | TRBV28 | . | CASSSPLEGRNYEQYF | TGTGCCAGCAGTTCACCTCTTGAAGGGAGGAACTACGAGCAGTACTTC